The source of this T cell receptor (beta chain) is a study of blood T cell repertoires in COVID-19. About the research overall: The United States, Italy and Spain supplied acute and convalescent COVID-19 samples. Nucleic acid was either cDNA or gDNA, and it came from T cells, B-cell-depleted T cells, or PBMCs.

Per the original data handling: Using reference gene primer amplification, nucleated cell counts were estimated. TCRdb's table, derived via immunoSEQ multiplex PCR, lists solely in-frame clones and lacks some. The V and J calls and clone size come from that table; D and trimming were worked out from the DNA. Of some 170,000 clones listed, 82% are singletons. Germline V lookup: CDR1 LNHDA, CDR2 SQIVND (reference sequence). CDR3 length equals 17 residues. V lost 5 bases to trimming and J lost 0 bases, with 19 bases between them. The genes are TRBV19 and TRBJ1-1; D perhaps matches TRBD1 (5 bases). This receptor was identified in an older woman with acute or convalescent COVID-19. Sequencing input: peripheral blood. The CDR3 DNA follows: TGTGCCAGTAGTGGGCGTTGGCCTCAGGGCATGAACACTGAAGCTTTCTTT. It specifies CASSGRWPQGMNTEAFF.